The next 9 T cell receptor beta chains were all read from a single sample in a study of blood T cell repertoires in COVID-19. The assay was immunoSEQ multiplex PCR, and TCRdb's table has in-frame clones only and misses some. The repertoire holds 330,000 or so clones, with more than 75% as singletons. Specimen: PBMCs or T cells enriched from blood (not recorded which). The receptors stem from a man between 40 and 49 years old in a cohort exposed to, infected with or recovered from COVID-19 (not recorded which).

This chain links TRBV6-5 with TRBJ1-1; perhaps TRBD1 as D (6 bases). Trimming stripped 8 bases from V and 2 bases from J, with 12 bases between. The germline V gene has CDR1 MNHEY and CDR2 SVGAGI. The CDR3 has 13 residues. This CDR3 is CASLRTANTEAFF. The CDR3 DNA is TGTGCCAGCCTTCGGACAGCCAACACTGAAGCTTTCTTT.

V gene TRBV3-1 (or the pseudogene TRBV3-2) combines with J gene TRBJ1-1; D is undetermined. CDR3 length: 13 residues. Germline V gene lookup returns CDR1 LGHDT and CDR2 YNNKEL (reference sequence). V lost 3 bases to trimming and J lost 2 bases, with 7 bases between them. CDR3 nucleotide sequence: TGTGCCAGCAGCCAGGAGGCTAACACTGAAGCTTTCTTT. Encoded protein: CASSQEANTEAFF.

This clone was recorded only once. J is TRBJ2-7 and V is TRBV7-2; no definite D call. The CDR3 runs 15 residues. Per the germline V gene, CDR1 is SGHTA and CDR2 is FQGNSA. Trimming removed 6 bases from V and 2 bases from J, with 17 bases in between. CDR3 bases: TGTGCCAGCAGTCCACCCGTTGGTGGGCCCTACGAGCAGTACTTC. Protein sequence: CASSPPVGGPYEQYF.

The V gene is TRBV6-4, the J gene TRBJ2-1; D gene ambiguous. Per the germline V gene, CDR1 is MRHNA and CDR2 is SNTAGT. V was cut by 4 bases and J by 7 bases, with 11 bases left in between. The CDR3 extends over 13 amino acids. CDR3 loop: CASSGTPENEQFF. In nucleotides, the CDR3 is TGTGCCAGCAGTGGAACCCCGGAGAATGAGCAGTTCTTC.

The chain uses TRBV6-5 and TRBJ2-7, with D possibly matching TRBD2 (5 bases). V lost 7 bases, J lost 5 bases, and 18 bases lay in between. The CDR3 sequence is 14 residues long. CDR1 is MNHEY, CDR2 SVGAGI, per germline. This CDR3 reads CASTLDYPLDEQYF. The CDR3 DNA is TGTGCCAGCACCCTAGACTACCCATTGGACGAGCAGTACTTC.

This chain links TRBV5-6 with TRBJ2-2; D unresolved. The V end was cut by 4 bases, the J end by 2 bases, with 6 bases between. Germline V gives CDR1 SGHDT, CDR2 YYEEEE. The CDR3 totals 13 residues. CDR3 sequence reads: CASSPINTGELFF. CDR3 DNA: TGTGCCAGCAGCCCCATTAACACCGGGGAGCTGTTTTTT.

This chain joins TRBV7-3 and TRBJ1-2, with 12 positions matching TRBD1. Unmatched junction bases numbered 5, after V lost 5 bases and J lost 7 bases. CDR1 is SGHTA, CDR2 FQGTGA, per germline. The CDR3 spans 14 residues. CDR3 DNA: TGTGCCAGCAGCCCGGGACAGGGGGCTGGTGGCTACACCTTC. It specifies CASSPGQGAGGYTF.

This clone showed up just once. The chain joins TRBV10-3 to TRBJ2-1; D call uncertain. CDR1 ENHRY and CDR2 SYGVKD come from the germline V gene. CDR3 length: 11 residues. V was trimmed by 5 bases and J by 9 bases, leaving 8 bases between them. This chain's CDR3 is CAISIFGEQFF. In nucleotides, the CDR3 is TGTGCCATCAGTATCTTCGGTGAGCAGTTCTTC.

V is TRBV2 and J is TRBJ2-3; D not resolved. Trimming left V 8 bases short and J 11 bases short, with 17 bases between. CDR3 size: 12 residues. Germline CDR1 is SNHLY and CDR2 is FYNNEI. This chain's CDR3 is CASEYATGGQYF. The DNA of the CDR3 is TGTGCCAGCGAGTACGCCACGGGTGGGCAGTATTTT.